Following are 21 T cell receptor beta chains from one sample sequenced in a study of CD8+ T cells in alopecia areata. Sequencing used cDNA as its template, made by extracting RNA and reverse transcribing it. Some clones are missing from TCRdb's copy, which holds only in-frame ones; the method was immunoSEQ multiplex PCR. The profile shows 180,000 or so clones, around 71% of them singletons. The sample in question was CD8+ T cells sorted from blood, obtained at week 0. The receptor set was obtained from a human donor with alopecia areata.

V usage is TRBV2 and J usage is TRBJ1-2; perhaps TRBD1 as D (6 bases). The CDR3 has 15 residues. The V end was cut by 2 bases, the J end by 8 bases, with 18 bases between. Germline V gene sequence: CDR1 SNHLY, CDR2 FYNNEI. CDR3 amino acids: CASSEWVDRKRGYTF. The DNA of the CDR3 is TGTGCCAGCAGTGAATGGGTAGACAGGAAGAGAGGCTACACCTTC.

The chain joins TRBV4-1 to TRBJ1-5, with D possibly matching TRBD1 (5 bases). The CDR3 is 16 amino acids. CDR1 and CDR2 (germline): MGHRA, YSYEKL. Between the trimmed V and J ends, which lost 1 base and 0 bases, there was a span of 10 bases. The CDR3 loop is CASSQVVQDSNQPQHF. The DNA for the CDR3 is TGCGCCAGCAGCCAAGTAGTACAGGATAGCAATCAGCCCCAGCATTTT.

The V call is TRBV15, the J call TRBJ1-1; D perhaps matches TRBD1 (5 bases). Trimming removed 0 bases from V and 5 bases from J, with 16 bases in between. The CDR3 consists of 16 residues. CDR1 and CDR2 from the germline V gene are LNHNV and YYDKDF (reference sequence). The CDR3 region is CATSRDFLGGRTEAFF. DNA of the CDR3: TGTGCCACCAGCAGAGATTTTTTGGGGGGGAGGACTGAAGCTTTCTTT.

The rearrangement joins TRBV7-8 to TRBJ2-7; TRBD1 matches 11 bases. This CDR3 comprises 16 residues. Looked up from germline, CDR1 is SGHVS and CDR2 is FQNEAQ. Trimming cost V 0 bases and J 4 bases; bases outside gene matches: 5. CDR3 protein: CASSLAGQGAGYEQYF. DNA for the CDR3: TGTGCCAGCAGCTTAGCAGGACAGGGGGCCGGATACGAGCAGTACTTC.

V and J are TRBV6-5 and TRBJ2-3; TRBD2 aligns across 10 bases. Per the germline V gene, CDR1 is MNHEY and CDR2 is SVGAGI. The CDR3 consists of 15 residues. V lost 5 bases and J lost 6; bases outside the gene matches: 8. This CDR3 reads CASSTSGALRDTQYF. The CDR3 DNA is TGTGCCAGCAGTACTAGCGGGGCCCTCCGGGATACGCAGTATTTT.

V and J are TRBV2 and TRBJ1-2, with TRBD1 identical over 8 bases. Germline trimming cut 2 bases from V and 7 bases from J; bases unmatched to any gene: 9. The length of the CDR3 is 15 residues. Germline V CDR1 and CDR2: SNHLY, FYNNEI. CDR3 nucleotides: TGTGCCAGCAGTGAACGGGCAGGGGGCATATTTGGCTACACCTTC. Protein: CASSERAGGIFGYTF. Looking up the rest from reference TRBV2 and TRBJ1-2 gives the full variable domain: EPEVTQTPSHQVTQMGQEVILRCVPISNHLYFYWYRQILGQKVEFLVSFYNNEISEKSEIFDDQFSVERPDGSNFTLKIRSTKLEDSAMYFCASSERAGGIFGYTFGSGTRLTVV.

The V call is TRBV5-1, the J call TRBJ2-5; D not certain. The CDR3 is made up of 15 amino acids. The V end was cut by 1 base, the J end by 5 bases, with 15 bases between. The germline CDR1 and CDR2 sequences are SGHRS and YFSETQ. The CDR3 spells CASSLRSLPRETQYF. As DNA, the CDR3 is TGCGCCAGCAGCTTGAGGTCCCTTCCCCGGGAGACCCAGTACTTC.

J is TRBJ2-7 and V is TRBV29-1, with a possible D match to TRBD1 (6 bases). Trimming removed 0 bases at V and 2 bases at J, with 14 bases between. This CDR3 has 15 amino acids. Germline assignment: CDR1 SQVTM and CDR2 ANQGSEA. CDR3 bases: TGCAGCGTTGAAGATTGGGGGACATCCACCTACGAGCAGTACTTC. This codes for CSVEDWGTSTYEQYF.

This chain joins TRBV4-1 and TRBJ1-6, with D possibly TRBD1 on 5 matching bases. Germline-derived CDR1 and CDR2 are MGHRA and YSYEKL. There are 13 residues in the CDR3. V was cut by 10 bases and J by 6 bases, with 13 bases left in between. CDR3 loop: CATAPGLNSPLHF. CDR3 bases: TGCGCCACAGCGCCGGGGCTTAATTCACCCCTCCACTTT.

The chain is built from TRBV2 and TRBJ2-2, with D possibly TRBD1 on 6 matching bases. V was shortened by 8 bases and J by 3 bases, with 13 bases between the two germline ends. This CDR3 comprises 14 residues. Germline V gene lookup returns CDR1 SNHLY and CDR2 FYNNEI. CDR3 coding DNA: TGTGCCAGCGTCGAACAGGGATACACCGGGGAGCTGTTTTTT. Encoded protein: CASVEQGYTGELFF.

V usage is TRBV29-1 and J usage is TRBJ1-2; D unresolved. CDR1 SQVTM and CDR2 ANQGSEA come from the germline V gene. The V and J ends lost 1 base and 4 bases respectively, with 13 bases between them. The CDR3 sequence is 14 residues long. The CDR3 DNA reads TGCAGCGTTGAAGTCGACGGCGTTCTCTATGGCTACACCTTC. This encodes CSVEVDGVLYGYTF.

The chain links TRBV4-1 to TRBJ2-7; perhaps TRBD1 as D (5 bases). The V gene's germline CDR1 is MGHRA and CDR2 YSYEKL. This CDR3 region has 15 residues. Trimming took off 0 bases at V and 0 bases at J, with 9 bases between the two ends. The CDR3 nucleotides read TGCGCCAGCAGCCAAGAAGGACATAACTCCTACGAGCAGTACTTC. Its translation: CASSQEGHNSYEQYF.

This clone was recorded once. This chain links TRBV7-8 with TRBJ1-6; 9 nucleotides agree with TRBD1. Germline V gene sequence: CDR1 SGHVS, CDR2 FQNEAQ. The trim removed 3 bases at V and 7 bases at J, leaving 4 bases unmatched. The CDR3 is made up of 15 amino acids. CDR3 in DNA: TGTGCCAGCAGCTTCGGGGGACAGGGAAATTCACCCCTCCACTTT. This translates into CASSFGGQGNSPLHF. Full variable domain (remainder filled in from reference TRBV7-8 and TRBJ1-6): GAGVSQSPRYKVAKRGQDVALRCDPISGHVSLFWYQQALGQGPEFLTYFQNEAQLDKSGLPSDRFFAERPEGSVSTLKIQRTQQEDSAVYLCASSFGGQGNSPLHFGNGTRLTVT.

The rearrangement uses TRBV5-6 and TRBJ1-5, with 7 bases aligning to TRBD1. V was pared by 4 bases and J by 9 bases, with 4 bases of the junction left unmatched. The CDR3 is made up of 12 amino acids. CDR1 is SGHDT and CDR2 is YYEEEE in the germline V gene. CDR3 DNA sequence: TGTGCCAGCAGCACCGGGACAGCGCCCCAGCATTTT. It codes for CASSTGTAPQHF.

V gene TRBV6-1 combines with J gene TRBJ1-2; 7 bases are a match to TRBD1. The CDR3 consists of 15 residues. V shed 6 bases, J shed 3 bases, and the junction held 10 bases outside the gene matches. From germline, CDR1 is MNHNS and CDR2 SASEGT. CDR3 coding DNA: TGTGCCAGCAGGGGGACAGTGGGTTCTGACTATGGCTACACCTTC. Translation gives CASRGTVGSDYGYTF.

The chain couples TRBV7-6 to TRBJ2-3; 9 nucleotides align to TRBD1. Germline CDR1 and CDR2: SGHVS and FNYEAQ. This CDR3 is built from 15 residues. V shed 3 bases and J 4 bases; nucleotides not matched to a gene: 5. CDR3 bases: TGTGCCAGCAGCTTCAGGACAGGGGACGCAGATACGCAGTATTTT. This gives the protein CASSFRTGDADTQYF.

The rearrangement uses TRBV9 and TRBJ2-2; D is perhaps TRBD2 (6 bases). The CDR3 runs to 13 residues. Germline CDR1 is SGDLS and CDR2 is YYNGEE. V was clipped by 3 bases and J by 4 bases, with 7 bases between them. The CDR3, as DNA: TGTGCCAGCAGCGGGGGAGGCACCGGGGAGCTGTTTTTT. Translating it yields CASSGGGTGELFF.

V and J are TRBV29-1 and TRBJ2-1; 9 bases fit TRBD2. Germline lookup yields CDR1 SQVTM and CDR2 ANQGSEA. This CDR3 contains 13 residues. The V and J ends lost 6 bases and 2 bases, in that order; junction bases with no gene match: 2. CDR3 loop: CSVAGGTYNEQFF. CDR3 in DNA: TGCAGCGTAGCGGGGGGTACCTACAATGAGCAGTTCTTC.

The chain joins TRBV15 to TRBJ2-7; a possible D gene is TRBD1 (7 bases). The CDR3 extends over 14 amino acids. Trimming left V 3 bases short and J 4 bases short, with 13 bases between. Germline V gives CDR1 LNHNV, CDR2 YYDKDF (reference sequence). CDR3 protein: CATSSRQGGYEQYF. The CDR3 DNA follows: TGTGCCACCAGCAGTAGGCAGGGGGGTTACGAGCAGTACTTC.

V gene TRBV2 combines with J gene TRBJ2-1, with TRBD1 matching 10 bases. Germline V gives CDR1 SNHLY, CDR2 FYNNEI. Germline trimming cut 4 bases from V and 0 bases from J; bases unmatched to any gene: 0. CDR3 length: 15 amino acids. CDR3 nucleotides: TGTGCCAGCAGTGGGACAGGGGGCTCCTACAATGAGCAGTTCTTC. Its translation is CASSGTGGSYNEQFF. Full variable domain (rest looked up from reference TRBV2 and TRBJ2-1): EPEVTQTPSHQVTQMGQEVILRCVPISNHLYFYWYRQILGQKVEFLVSFYNNEISEKSEIFDDQFSVERPDGSNFTLKIRSTKLEDSAMYFCASSGTGGSYNEQFFGPGTRLTVL.

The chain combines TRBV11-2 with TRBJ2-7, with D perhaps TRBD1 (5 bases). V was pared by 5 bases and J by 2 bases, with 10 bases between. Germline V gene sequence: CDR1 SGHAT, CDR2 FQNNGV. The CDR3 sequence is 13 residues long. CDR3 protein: CASSIRVAYEQYF. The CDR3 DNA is TGTGCCAGCAGCATCAGGGTAGCCTACGAGCAGTACTTC.